This T cell receptor beta chain was documented in a study of CD8+ T cells in alopecia areata. Unmatched junction bases numbered 4, after V lost 4 bases and J lost 1 base. This CDR3 comprises 15 residues. Germline CDR1 is LNHDA and CDR2 is SQIVND (reference sequence). Reverse transcribed after extraction, RNA yielded cDNA as the sequencing template. Method: immunoSEQ multiplex PCR; TCRdb's copy keeps in-frame clones and lacks some. Of around 100,000 clones in the sample, 45% to 60% were seen once. This TCR was recovered from a human donor in good health. Specimen: CD4+ T cells sorted from blood. The J gene is TRBJ1-5, the V gene TRBV19, with 7 bases lining up with TRBD1. CDR3 sequence (DNA): TGTGCCAGTAGTAGAGCGGGACAGAGCAATCAGCCCCAGCATTTT. It codes for CASSRAGQSNQPQHF. Complete variable domain (other parts from reference TRBV19 and TRBJ1-5): DGGITQSPKYLFRKEGQNVTLSCEQNLNHDAMYWYRQDPGQGLRLIYYSQIVNDFQKGDIAEGYSVSREKKESFPLTVTSAQKNPTAFYLCASSRAGQSNQPQHFGDGTRLSIL.